This T cell receptor (beta chain) is drawn from a study of HIV-infected patients and healthy controls. This CDR3 comprises 14 residues. The germline V gene has CDR1 MNHEY and CDR2 SVGEGT. A single record per CDR3 protein comes from TCRdb applying MiXCR to the 5' RACE reads. The table records around 64,000 distinct CDR3 sequences, 15% to 20% of them present only once. This clonotype turned up a few times. This may stem from a read error, because a much larger clone lies one nucleotide away. The rearrangement joins TRBV6-2 or TRBV6-3 to TRBJ1-1, with 7 bases fitting TRBD1. This receptor was identified in a human donor in good health. The source material was CD4+ T cells from blood. CDR3 residues: CVSSRQGMNTEAFF. The CDR3 nucleotides are TGTGTCAGCAGCCGACAGGGCATGAACACTGAAGCTTTCTTT.